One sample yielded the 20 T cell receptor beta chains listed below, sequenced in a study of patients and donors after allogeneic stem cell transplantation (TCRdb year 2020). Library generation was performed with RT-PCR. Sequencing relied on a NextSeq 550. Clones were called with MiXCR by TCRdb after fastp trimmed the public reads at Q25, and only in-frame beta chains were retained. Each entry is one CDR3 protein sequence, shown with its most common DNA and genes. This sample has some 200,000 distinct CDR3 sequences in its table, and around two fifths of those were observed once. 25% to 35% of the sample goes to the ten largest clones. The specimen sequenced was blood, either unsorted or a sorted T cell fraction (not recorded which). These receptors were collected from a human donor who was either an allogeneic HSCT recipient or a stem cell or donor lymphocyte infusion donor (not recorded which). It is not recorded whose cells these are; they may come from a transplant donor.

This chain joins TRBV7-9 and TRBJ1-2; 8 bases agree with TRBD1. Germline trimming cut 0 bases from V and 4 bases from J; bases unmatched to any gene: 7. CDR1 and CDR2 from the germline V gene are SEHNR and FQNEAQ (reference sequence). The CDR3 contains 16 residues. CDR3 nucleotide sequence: TGTGCCAGCAGCTTAGCGATTGGACAGGGCCCCTATGGCTACACCTTC. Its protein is CASSLAIGQGPYGYTF.

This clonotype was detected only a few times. CDR3 nucleotides: TGCAGCGTCCGCCCGGACAGCTATGGCTACACCTTC. Its translation: CSVRPDSYGYTF. The chain is built from TRBV29-1 and TRBJ1-2, with D maybe TRBD1 (6 bases). The germline CDR1 and CDR2 sequences are SQVTM and ANQGSEA. Deletions cut 6 bases from V and 4 bases from J, with 12 bases between. CDR3 length: 12 amino acids.

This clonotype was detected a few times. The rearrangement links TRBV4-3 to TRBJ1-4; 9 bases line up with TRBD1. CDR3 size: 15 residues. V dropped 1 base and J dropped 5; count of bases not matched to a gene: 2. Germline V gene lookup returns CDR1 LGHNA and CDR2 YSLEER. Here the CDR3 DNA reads TGCGCCAGCAGCCAAGTAGGGACAGGGAATGAAAAACTGTTTTTT. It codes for CASSQVGTGNEKLFF.

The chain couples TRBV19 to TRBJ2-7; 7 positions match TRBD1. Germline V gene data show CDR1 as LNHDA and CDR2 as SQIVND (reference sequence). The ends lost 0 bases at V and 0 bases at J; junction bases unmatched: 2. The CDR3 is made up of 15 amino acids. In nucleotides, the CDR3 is TGTGCCAGTAGTATAGAGGACAGGATCTCCTACGAGCAGTACTTC. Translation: CASSIEDRISYEQYF. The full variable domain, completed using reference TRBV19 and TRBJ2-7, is DGGITQSPKYLFRKEGQNVTLSCEQNLNHDAMYWYRQDPGQGLRLIYYSQIVNDFQKGDIAEGYSVSREKKESFPLTVTSAQKNPTAFYLCASSIEDRISYEQYFGPGTRLTVT.

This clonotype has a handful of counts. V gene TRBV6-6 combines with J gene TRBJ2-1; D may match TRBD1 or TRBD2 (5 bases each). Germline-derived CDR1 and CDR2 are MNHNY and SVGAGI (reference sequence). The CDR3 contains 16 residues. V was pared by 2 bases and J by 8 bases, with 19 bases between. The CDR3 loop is CASSYRLQRPGHEQFF. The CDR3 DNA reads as TGTGCCAGCAGTTACAGATTGCAACGTCCGGGACATGAGCAGTTCTTC.

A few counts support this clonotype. The CDR3 here is CSVGLDSQAFF. The DNA of the CDR3 is TGCAGCGTTGGCTTGGACAGTCAAGCTTTCTTT. This chain joins TRBV29-1 and TRBJ1-1, with D perhaps TRBD1 (6 bases). This CDR3 has 11 amino acids. Per germline, CDR1 SQVTM and CDR2 ANQGSEA. The V end was cut by 4 bases, the J end by 9 bases, with 12 bases between.

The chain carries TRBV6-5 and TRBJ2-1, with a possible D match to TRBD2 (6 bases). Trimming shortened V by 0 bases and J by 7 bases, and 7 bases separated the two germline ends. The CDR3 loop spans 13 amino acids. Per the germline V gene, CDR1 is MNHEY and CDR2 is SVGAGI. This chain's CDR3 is CASSYSEGNEQFF. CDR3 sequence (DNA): TGTGCCAGCAGTTACTCGGAGGGGAATGAGCAGTTCTTC.

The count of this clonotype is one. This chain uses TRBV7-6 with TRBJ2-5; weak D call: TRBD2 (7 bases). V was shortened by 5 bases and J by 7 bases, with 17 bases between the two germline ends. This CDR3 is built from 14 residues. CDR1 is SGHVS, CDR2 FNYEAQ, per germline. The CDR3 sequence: CASSLGGTIGTQYF. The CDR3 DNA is TGTGCCAGCAGCCTAGGGGGGACTATAGGGACCCAGTACTTC. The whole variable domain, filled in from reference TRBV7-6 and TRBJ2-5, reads GAGVSQSPRYKVTKRGQDVALRCDPISGHVSLYWYRQALGQGPEFLTYFNYEAQQDKSGLPNDRFSAERPEGSISTLTIQRTEQRDSAMYRCASSLGGTIGTQYFGPGTRLLVL.

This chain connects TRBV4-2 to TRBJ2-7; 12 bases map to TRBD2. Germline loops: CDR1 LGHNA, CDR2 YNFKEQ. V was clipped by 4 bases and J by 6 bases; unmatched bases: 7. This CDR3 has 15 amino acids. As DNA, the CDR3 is TGTGCCAGCAGCCGGGAACTAGCGGGAGGCCTCGAGCAGTACTTC. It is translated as CASSRELAGGLEQYF.

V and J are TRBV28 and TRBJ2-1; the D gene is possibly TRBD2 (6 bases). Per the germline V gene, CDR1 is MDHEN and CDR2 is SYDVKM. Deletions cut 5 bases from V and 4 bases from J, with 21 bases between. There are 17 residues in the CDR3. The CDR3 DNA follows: TGTGCCAGCAGTCCCATGGCCGGGGGAGGAAGTTACAATGAGCAGTTCTTC. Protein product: CASSPMAGGGSYNEQFF.

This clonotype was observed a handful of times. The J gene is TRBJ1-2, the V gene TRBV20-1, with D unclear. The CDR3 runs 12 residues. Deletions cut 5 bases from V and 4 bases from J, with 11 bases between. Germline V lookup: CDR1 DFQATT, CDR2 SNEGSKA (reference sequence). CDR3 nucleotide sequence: TGCAGTGCTGAGGCGGGGTTCTATGGCTACACCTTC. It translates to CSAEAGFYGYTF.

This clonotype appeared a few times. This CDR3 is CASSYLRDKHSNQPQHF. CDR3 coding DNA: TGTGCCAGCAGTTACCTAAGGGACAAACATAGCAATCAGCCCCAGCATTTT. The chain has TRBV6-2 or TRBV6-3 and TRBJ1-5; D is possibly TRBD1 (6 bases). Between the trimmed V and J ends, which lost 2 bases and 0 bases, there was a span of 14 bases. The CDR3 runs to 17 residues. Germline-derived CDR1 and CDR2 are MNHEY and SVGEGT.

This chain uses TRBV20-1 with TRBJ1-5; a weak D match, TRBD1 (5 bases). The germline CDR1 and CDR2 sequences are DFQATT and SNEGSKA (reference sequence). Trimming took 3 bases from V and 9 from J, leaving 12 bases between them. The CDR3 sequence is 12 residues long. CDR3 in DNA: TGCAGTGCTAGTAGGGGAGGTGTGCCCCAGCATTTT. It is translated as CSASRGGVPQHF.

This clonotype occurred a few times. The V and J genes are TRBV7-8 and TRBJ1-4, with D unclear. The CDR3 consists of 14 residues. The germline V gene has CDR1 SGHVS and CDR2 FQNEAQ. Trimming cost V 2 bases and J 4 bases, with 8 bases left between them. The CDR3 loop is CASSLMALNEKLFF. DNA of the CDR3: TGTGCCAGCAGCTTAATGGCCCTTAATGAAAAACTGTTTTTT.

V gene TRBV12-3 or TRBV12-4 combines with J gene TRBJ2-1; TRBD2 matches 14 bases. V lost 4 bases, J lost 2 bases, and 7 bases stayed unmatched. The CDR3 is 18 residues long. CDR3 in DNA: TGTGCCAGCAGTTCGACTAGCGGGAGGGCCGGAGCCTACAATGAGCAGTTCTTC. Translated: CASSSTSGRAGAYNEQFF.

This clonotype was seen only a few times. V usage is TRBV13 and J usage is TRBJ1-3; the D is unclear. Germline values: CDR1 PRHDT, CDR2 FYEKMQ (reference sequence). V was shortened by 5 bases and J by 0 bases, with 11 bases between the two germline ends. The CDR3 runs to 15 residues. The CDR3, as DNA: TGTGCCAGCAGCGCCGGACCGAACTCTGGAAACACCATATATTTT. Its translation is CASSAGPNSGNTIYF.

The CDR3 DNA reads TGTGCCAGCAGTGACAATATGAACACTGAAGCTTTCTTT. Protein product: CASSDNMNTEAFF. The chain is built from TRBV6-2 or TRBV6-3 and TRBJ1-1; no clear D. The CDR3 has 13 amino acids. The V and J ends lost 5 bases and 0 bases respectively, with 7 bases between them. The germline gives CDR1 MNHEY, CDR2 SVGEGT.

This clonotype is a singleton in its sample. DNA of the CDR3: TGTGCCAGCAGTTTAGGGCAGGGGCTATCTTACGAGCAGTACTTC. Translated: CASSLGQGLSYEQYF. The rearrangement uses TRBV12-3 or TRBV12-4 and TRBJ2-7, with D tentatively TRBD1 (6 bases). There are 15 residues in the CDR3. Trimming removed 1 base at V and 4 bases at J, with 14 bases between.

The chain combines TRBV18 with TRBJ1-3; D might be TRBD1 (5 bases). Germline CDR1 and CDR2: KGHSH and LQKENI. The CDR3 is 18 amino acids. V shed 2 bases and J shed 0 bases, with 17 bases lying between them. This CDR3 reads CASSPSNQGFSSGNTIYF. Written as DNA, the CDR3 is TGTGCCAGCTCACCATCTAATCAGGGTTTTAGCTCTGGAAACACCATATATTTT.

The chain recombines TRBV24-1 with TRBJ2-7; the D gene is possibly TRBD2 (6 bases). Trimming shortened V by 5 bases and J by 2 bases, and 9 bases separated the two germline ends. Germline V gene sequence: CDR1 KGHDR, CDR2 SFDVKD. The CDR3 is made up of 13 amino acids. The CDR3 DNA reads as TGTGCCACCAGTGGCGGGGATACCTACGAGCAGTACTTC. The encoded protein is CATSGGDTYEQYF.